This T cell receptor beta chain is drawn from a study of shared clonotypes between healthy human individuals. Germline CDR1 and CDR2: SNHLY and FYNNEI. V was shortened by 3 bases and J by 1 base, with 9 bases between the two germline ends. The length of the CDR3 is 14 residues. The repertoire was sequenced with immunoSEQ multiplex PCR; TCRdb's copy has only in-frame clones and lacks some. The sample holds a few million clones, roughly 95% seen once. The sequencing sample was made of naive CD4+ T cells sorted from blood. Subset described: CD45RA+ positively selected. The sequence was collected from a man aged 18 to 30 in good health. V usage is TRBV2 and J usage is TRBJ1-1; maybe TRBD1 (6 bases). The CDR3 DNA is TGTGCCAGCAGTGATTGGGGGCAGAACACTGAAGCTTTCTTT. Its translation is CASSDWGQNTEAFF.